Listed below are T cell receptor beta chains from one sample, sequenced in a study of regulatory T cells in long-lasting Graves disease. TCRdb reprocessed the multiplex PCR reads with MiXCR, giving one entry per CDR3 protein. Of roughly 500,000 distinct CDR3 sequences in the sample, less than 15% are singletons; the top ten hold roughly a tenth. The same data also contributed to another study, on T cells in Graves' hyperthyroidism and ophthalmopathy.

This specimen was peripheral blood mononuclear cells (PBMCs), taken at new diagnosis, from a patient treated with antithyroid drugs. The receptors come from a man aged 25-45 years with Graves disease. The CDR3 runs from the conserved cysteine through the conserved F or W. Fields, in order: D gene, clone size, J gene, V gene, CDR3 protein, CDR3 DNA. D genes are given only for firm matches. The listing skips clone size in some rows; elsewhere it reads once, few, many or a size class.

D gene: .
clone size: many
J gene: TRBJ2-7
V gene: TRBV29-1
CDR3 protein: CSVVGDGPYEQYF
CDR3 DNA: TGCAGCGTTGTCGGGGACGGCCCCTACGAGCAGTACTTC

D gene: TRBD1
clone size: many
J gene: TRBJ1-6
V gene: TRBV19
CDR3 protein: CASTDRDRGNSPLHF
CDR3 DNA: TGTGCCAGTACGGACAGGGATCGTGGTAATTCACCCCTCCACTTT

D gene: .
clone size: few
J gene: TRBJ2-2
V gene: TRBV6-2/TRBV6-3
CDR3 protein: CASYRALAGELFF
CDR3 DNA: TGTGCCAGCTACAGGGCCTTGGCCGGGGAGCTGTTTTTT

D gene: .
clone size: .
J gene: TRBJ2-5
V gene: TRBV20-1
CDR3 protein: CSATDGYQETQYF
CDR3 DNA: TGCAGTGCTACCGACGGTTACCAAGAGACCCAGTACTTC

D gene: TRBD2
clone size: many
J gene: TRBJ2-5
V gene: TRBV3-1
CDR3 protein: CASRSSGTMETQYF
CDR3 DNA: TGTGCCAGTAGATCTAGCGGGACGATGGAGACCCAGTACTTC

D gene: TRBD2
clone size: many
J gene: TRBJ2-3
V gene: TRBV12-3/TRBV12-4
CDR3 protein: CASSPGTSGSLGTQYF
CDR3 DNA: TGTGCCAGCAGTCCAGGGACTAGCGGGAGTCTTGGTACGCAATATTTT

D gene: TRBD1
clone size: many
J gene: TRBJ1-6
V gene: TRBV20-1
CDR3 protein: CSAPGTGSNSPLHF
CDR3 DNA: TGCAGTGCTCCTGGGACAGGTTCAAATTCACCCCTCCACTTT

D gene: TRBD2
clone size: .
J gene: TRBJ2-5
V gene: TRBV4-1
CDR3 protein: CASSQDVESGIQETQYF
CDR3 DNA: TGCGCCAGCAGCCAAGATGTCGAAAGCGGGATCCAAGAGACCCAGTACTTC

D gene: .
clone size: many
J gene: TRBJ1-2
V gene: TRBV30
CDR3 protein: CAWSEFSETEYGYTF
CDR3 DNA: TGTGCCTGGAGTGAGTTTTCCGAGACTGAGTATGGCTACACCTTC

D gene: TRBD1
clone size: many
J gene: TRBJ2-6
V gene: TRBV5-1
CDR3 protein: CASSQGDGANVLTF
CDR3 DNA: TGCGCCAGCAGCCAGGGGGACGGGGCCAACGTCCTGACTTTC

D gene: TRBD2
clone size: many
J gene: TRBJ2-1
V gene: TRBV10-3
CDR3 protein: CAIMGGLENNEQFF
CDR3 DNA: TGTGCCATCATGGGAGGGCTTGAAAACAATGAGCAGTTCTTC

D gene: .
clone size: .
J gene: TRBJ2-3
V gene: TRBV27
CDR3 protein: CASRATLSTDTRYF
CDR3 DNA: TGTGCCAGCAGAGCCACCCTTAGCACAGATACGCGGTATTTT

D gene: .
clone size: many
J gene: TRBJ2-7
V gene: TRBV11-1
CDR3 protein: CASSLYSMVEQYF
CDR3 DNA: TGTGCCAGCAGCTTATATAGCATGGTCGAGCAGTACTTC

D gene: TRBD1
clone size: many
J gene: TRBJ1-1
V gene: TRBV5-1
CDR3 protein: CASSSLGTGSTEAFF
CDR3 DNA: TGCGCCAGCAGCTCCCTCGGGACAGGGAGCACTGAAGCTTTCTTT

D gene: .
clone size: .
J gene: TRBJ2-7
V gene: TRBV27
CDR3 protein: CASIPPAGAYEQYF
CDR3 DNA: TGTGCCAGCATTCCCCCCGCAGGCGCCTACGAGCAGTACTTC

D gene: TRBD2
clone size: many
J gene: TRBJ2-5
V gene: TRBV7-2
CDR3 protein: CASSLTSSETQYF
CDR3 DNA: TGTGCCAGCAGCCTGACTAGCTCGGAGACCCAGTACTTC

D gene: .
clone size: many
J gene: TRBJ2-7
V gene: TRBV28
CDR3 protein: CASSFQPSYEQYF
CDR3 DNA: TGTGCCAGCAGTTTCCAGCCTTCCTACGAGCAGTACTTC

D gene: .
clone size: many
J gene: TRBJ2-3
V gene: TRBV19
CDR3 protein: CASRAQASWADTQYF
CDR3 DNA: TGTGCCAGTAGAGCCCAGGCGTCCTGGGCAGATACGCAGTATTTT

D gene: .
clone size: many
J gene: TRBJ1-2
V gene: TRBV28
CDR3 protein: CASSSAVYGYTF
CDR3 DNA: TGTGCCAGCAGTTCCGCGGTCTATGGCTACACCTTC

D gene: TRBD2
clone size: .
J gene: TRBJ2-1
V gene: TRBV20-1
CDR3 protein: CSATGLAGGPSYNEQFF
CDR3 DNA: TGCAGTGCTACCGGACTAGCGGGAGGGCCCTCCTACAATGAGCAGTTCTTC

D gene: TRBD2
clone size: many
J gene: TRBJ2-3
V gene: TRBV5-6
CDR3 protein: CASSFSGRGNTQYF
CDR3 DNA: TGTGCCAGCAGCTTCAGCGGGAGGGGAAATACGCAGTATTTT

D gene: TRBD1
clone size: many
J gene: TRBJ1-3
V gene: TRBV29-1
CDR3 protein: CSVVRQGASGNTIYF
CDR3 DNA: TGCAGCGTTGTACGACAGGGGGCATCTGGAAACACCATATATTTT

D gene: .
clone size: .
J gene: TRBJ1-4
V gene: TRBV20-1
CDR3 protein: CSARVGTANEKLFF
CDR3 DNA: TGCAGTGCTAGAGTCGGGACGGCTAATGAAAAACTGTTTTTT

D gene: .
clone size: .
J gene: TRBJ1-2
V gene: TRBV9
CDR3 protein: CASRAGTYGYTF
CDR3 DNA: TGTGCCAGCAGGGCGGGTACTTATGGCTACACCTTC

D gene: .
clone size: many
J gene: TRBJ1-6
V gene: TRBV24-1
CDR3 protein: CATIRQGLASPLHF
CDR3 DNA: TGTGCCACCATTCGTCAGGGGCTCGCTTCACCCCTCCACTTT

D gene: .
clone size: many
J gene: TRBJ1-4
V gene: TRBV20-1
CDR3 protein: CSAMSPPNEKLFF
CDR3 DNA: TGCAGTGCTATGTCTCCTCCTAATGAAAAACTGTTTTTT

D gene: TRBD2
clone size: .
J gene: TRBJ2-4
V gene: TRBV5-1
CDR3 protein: CASSLDERVGGVAKNIQYF
CDR3 DNA: TGCGCCAGCAGCTTGGATGAGCGGGTCGGGGGGGTGGCCAAAAACATTCAGTACTTC

D gene: .
clone size: few
J gene: TRBJ2-7
V gene: TRBV10-3
CDR3 protein: CAISDRGEHEQYF
CDR3 DNA: TGTGCCATCAGTGACAGGGGAGAACACGAGCAGTACTTC

D gene: TRBD1
clone size: .
J gene: TRBJ2-7
V gene: TRBV4-1
CDR3 protein: CASSLDRTREQYF
CDR3 DNA: TGCGCCAGCAGCCTGGACAGGACTCGCGAGCAGTACTTC

D gene: .
clone size: many
J gene: TRBJ1-1
V gene: TRBV7-9
CDR3 protein: CASSLDGASTFF
CDR3 DNA: TGTGCCAGCAGCTTAGATGGCGCCTCAACTTTCTTT

D gene: .
clone size: many
J gene: TRBJ2-1
V gene: TRBV7-8
CDR3 protein: CASSSIGAYNEQFF
CDR3 DNA: TGTGCCAGCAGCTCAATAGGGGCCTACAATGAGCAGTTCTTC

D gene: .
clone size: .
J gene: TRBJ1-1
V gene: TRBV5-8
CDR3 protein: CASSLVAEAFF
CDR3 DNA: TGTGCCAGCAGCTTGGTGGCTGAAGCTTTCTTT

D gene: TRBD2
clone size: .
J gene: TRBJ2-7
V gene: TRBV19
CDR3 protein: CASSISSGSRGEQYF
CDR3 DNA: TGTGCCAGTAGTATATCTAGCGGGAGTAGAGGCGAGCAGTACTTC

D gene: .
clone size: .
J gene: TRBJ1-2
V gene: TRBV19
CDR3 protein: CASSIGRLNGYTF
CDR3 DNA: TGTGCCAGTAGTATTGGCAGGTTAAATGGCTACACCTTC

D gene: .
clone size: once
J gene: TRBJ2-1
V gene: TRBV10-3
CDR3 protein: CAISYDRMVTNEQFF
CDR3 DNA: TGTGCCATCAGTTATGACAGGATGGTTACCAATGAGCAGTTCTTC

D gene: .
clone size: many
J gene: TRBJ1-1
V gene: TRBV7-9
CDR3 protein: CASSLGVGGNTEAFF
CDR3 DNA: TGTGCCAGCAGCTTAGGGGTTGGTGGGAACACTGAAGCTTTCTTT

D gene: .
clone size: few
J gene: TRBJ1-2
V gene: TRBV20-1
CDR3 protein: CSASPEGGAYGYTF
CDR3 DNA: TGCAGTGCTAGCCCCGAGGGGGGGGCGTATGGCTACACCTTC

D gene: .
clone size: many
J gene: TRBJ2-2
V gene: TRBV5-1
CDR3 protein: CASSEPGLAANTGELFF
CDR3 DNA: TGCGCCAGCAGCGAACCGGGCTTAGCCGCGAACACCGGGGAGCTGTTTTTT

D gene: TRBD1
clone size: .
J gene: TRBJ1-5
V gene: TRBV7-2
CDR3 protein: CASRWTGTNNQPQHF
CDR3 DNA: TGTGCCAGCAGATGGACAGGGACGAACAATCAGCCCCAGCATTTT

D gene: .
clone size: many
J gene: TRBJ1-1
V gene: TRBV29-1
CDR3 protein: CSVEFLYLNTEAFF
CDR3 DNA: TGCAGCGTTGAGTTTCTCTATCTGAACACTGAAGCTTTCTTT

D gene: .
clone size: many
J gene: TRBJ1-4
V gene: TRBV5-1
CDR3 protein: CASSRRHATNEKLFF
CDR3 DNA: TGCGCCAGCAGCCGTAGACACGCAACTAATGAAAAACTGTTTTTT

D gene: TRBD2
clone size: few
J gene: TRBJ2-5
V gene: TRBV13
CDR3 protein: CASSFITSGSHETQYF
CDR3 DNA: TGTGCCAGCAGCTTCATTACTAGCGGGAGTCATGAGACCCAGTACTTC

D gene: .
clone size: .
J gene: TRBJ2-2
V gene: TRBV5-1
CDR3 protein: CASIEGDGYGELFF
CDR3 DNA: TGCGCCAGCATCGAAGGGGATGGGTACGGGGAGCTGTTTTTT

D gene: .
clone size: many
J gene: TRBJ2-3
V gene: TRBV24-1
CDR3 protein: CATSEATRRTDTQYF
CDR3 DNA: TGTGCCACCAGTGAGGCGACCAGGCGCACAGATACGCAGTATTTT

D gene: .
clone size: many
J gene: TRBJ2-1
V gene: TRBV27
CDR3 protein: CASSFFGNSYNEQFF
CDR3 DNA: TGTGCCAGCAGTTTCTTCGGAAACTCCTACAATGAGCAGTTCTTC

D gene: TRBD1
clone size: many
J gene: TRBJ2-7
V gene: TRBV12-3/TRBV12-4
CDR3 protein: CASRQGARDEQYF
CDR3 DNA: TGTGCCAGCAGACAGGGGGCGCGCGACGAGCAGTACTTC

D gene: TRBD2
clone size: .
J gene: TRBJ2-3
V gene: TRBV5-1
CDR3 protein: CASSQSSSGDTQYF
CDR3 DNA: TGCGCCAGCAGCCAAAGTTCTAGCGGGGATACGCAGTATTTT

D gene: .
clone size: few
J gene: TRBJ2-3
V gene: TRBV12-3/TRBV12-4
CDR3 protein: CASNLRPDTQYF
CDR3 DNA: TGTGCCAGCAACTTGCGCCCAGATACGCAGTATTTT

D gene: .
clone size: many
J gene: TRBJ2-1
V gene: TRBV27
CDR3 protein: CASSLIADTYNEQFF
CDR3 DNA: TGTGCCAGCAGTTTAATAGCGGATACCTACAATGAGCAGTTCTTC

D gene: .
clone size: many
J gene: TRBJ2-7
V gene: TRBV29-1
CDR3 protein: CSVSRAVQDEQYF
CDR3 DNA: TGCAGCGTATCACGGGCCGTCCAGGACGAGCAGTACTTC